This T cell receptor beta chain emerged from a study of blood T cell repertoires in COVID-19. On the study more broadly: The origin of the acute and convalescent COVID-19 samples was the United States, Italy and Spain. The cDNA or gDNA used as material had been derived from T cells, B-cell-depleted T cells, or PBMCs.

The table came from immunoSEQ multiplex PCR; TCRdb's copy has only in-frame clones and leaves some out. The table includes over 350,000 clones, roughly nine tenths detected once. The CDR3 covers 14 residues. V lost 2 bases and J lost 0, with 7 bases in between. Germline assignment: CDR1 SGHDN and CDR2 FVKESK. Recruitment covered some 25 US areas and drew participants whose ages spanned about 18 to 100 years. Participants were placed into cohorts based on the clinical history they reported. V gene TRBV14 combines with J gene TRBJ1-2; D not certain. The sequence was obtained from a woman younger than 30 with acute COVID-19. What was sequenced was PBMCs or T cells enriched from blood (not recorded which). CDR3 nucleotide sequence: TGTGCCAGCAGCCAAACCGGGACTAACTATGGCTACACCTTC. Translation: CASSQTGTNYGYTF. The full variable domain, completed using reference TRBV14 and TRBJ1-2, is EAGVTQFPSHSVIEKGQTVTLRCDPISGHDNLYWYRRVMGKEIKFLLHFVKESKQDESGMPNNRFLAERTGGTYSTLKVQPAELEDSGVYFCASSQTGTNYGYTFGSGTRLTVV.